These 24 T cell receptor beta chains came from one sample sequenced in a study of sequential checkpoint blockade in melanoma. Generated by immunoSEQ multiplex PCR, the TCRdb table keeps only in-frame clones and is missing some. Of some 6,100 clones listed, roughly a quarter are singletons. As for treatment: randomized to nivolumab then ipilimumab (arm A) or the reverse (arm B). The specimen was tumor tissue (inferred from file names), collected from a patient given nivolumab and ipilimumab in sequence. The origin of the receptors is a human donor with melanoma.

In its sample, this clone was seen a few times. V usage is TRBV30 and J usage is TRBJ1-2; TRBD1 agrees at 7 bases. The germline gives CDR1 GTSNPN, CDR2 SVGIG (reference sequence). J lost 7 bases, V lost 3 bases, and 8 bases had no gene match. The CDR3 is 13 amino acids. Written as DNA, the CDR3 is TGTGCCTGGAGCCCAGGGGGGTTGCGTGGCTACACCTTC. Encoded protein: CAWSPGGLRGYTF.

This clone was observed a few times. The chain has TRBV23-1 and TRBJ1-2; D is uncertain. TRBV23-1 is noted as an ORF with a role that remains uncertain. The CDR3 length is 15 residues. V was clipped by 3 bases and J by 4 bases, with 15 bases between them. The CDR3 DNA reads TGCGCCAGCAGTCATCGGGCAGGCACTCTCTATGGCTACACCTTC. Its translation: CASSHRAGTLYGYTF.

The chain recombines TRBV6-8 with TRBJ1-4; TRBD1 matches 11 bases. CDR1 is MNHGY, CDR2 SAAAGT, per germline. Trimming took 6 bases from V and 14 from J; bases not matched to a gene: 14. CDR3 length: 15 amino acids. CDR3 coding DNA: TGTGCCAGCAGCCTCGGACAGGGGGCGGGAATAGTGCTGTTTTTT. Amino acid sequence: CASSLGQGAGIVLFF.

This rearrangement joins TRBV18 to TRBJ2-6; D is uncertain. Trimming cost V 3 bases and J 0 bases, with 12 bases left between them. There are 17 residues in the CDR3. Germline values: CDR1 KGHSH, CDR2 LQKENI. Here the CDR3 reads CASSPPAGSSGANVLTF. Here the CDR3 DNA reads TGTGCCAGCTCACCTCCCGCAGGATCCTCTGGGGCCAACGTCCTGACTTTC.

CDR3 in DNA: TGTGCCAGCAGCCCCGGCGGGAACATTCAGTACTTC. This codes for CASSPGGNIQYF. The V gene is TRBV9, the J gene TRBJ2-4; weak D call: TRBD2 (5 bases). V lost 4 bases and J lost 7, with 9 bases in between. CDR3 length: 12 residues. Germline values: CDR1 SGDLS, CDR2 YYNGEE.

The gene calls are TRBV25-1 and TRBJ1-1; D is unclear. The CDR3 runs 13 residues. Germline V gene sequence: CDR1 MGHDK, CDR2 SYGVNS. The ends were cut back, 1 base at V and 1 base at J, with 4 bases in the middle. The CDR3 nucleotides read TGTGCCAGCAGTGAATCCACGAACACTGAAGCTTTCTTT. As protein: CASSESTNTEAFF.

This clone was detected many times. V usage is TRBV11-3 and J usage is TRBJ2-4; 8 bases are shared with TRBD2. The germline CDR1 and CDR2 sequences are SGHNT and YENEEA. V gave up 0 bases and J gave up 1 base; unmatched junction bases: 8. The length of the CDR3 is 18 residues. The CDR3 sequence is CASSLDLAGGSAKNIQYF. CDR3 DNA sequence: TGTGCCAGCAGCTTAGATCTGGCGGGAGGCTCTGCCAAAAACATTCAGTACTTC.

The chain employs TRBV28 and TRBJ1-2; D may be TRBD1 (5 bases). V was cut by 6 bases and J by 6 bases, with 14 bases left in between. CDR1 MDHEN and CDR2 SYDVKM come from the germline V gene. CDR3 length equals 13 residues. CDR3 sequence (DNA): TGTGCCAGCAGCCGAGGCGTAGGGGATGGCTACACCTTC. Amino acids: CASSRGVGDGYTF.

The chain uses TRBV6-8 and TRBJ2-1; 12 nucleotides line up with TRBD2. CDR3 size: 16 residues. Germline V gene sequence: CDR1 MNHGY, CDR2 SAAAGT. V was clipped by 4 bases and J by 2 bases; unmatched bases: 3. In DNA form, the CDR3 reads TGTGCCAGCAGTTCTAGGACTAGCGGGACCTACAATGAGCAGTTCTTC. This translates into CASSSRTSGTYNEQFF.

The V and J genes are TRBV30 and TRBJ1-5; the D gene is possibly TRBD1 (6 bases). CDR3 length equals 14 residues. Germline V CDR1 and CDR2: GTSNPN, SVGIG (reference sequence). V was cut by 1 base and J by 4 bases, with 11 bases left in between. CDR3 amino acids: CAWSAGTHNQPQHF. The DNA for the CDR3 is TGTGCCTGGAGTGCCGGGACACATAATCAGCCCCAGCATTTT.

The V and J genes are TRBV19 and TRBJ2-1; the match to TRBD2 covers 14 bases. The CDR3 is 16 residues long. The germline gives CDR1 LNHDA, CDR2 SQIVND (reference sequence). The V and J ends lost 6 bases and 10 bases, in that order; junction bases with no gene match: 11. The CDR3 DNA sequence: TGTGCCAGTAGACCGGGACTAGCGGGAGATCGGGAAGAGCAGTTCTTC. This gives the protein CASRPGLAGDREEQFF.

This clone has just a few counts. V usage is TRBV9 and J usage is TRBJ2-3; 9 bases match TRBD1. This CDR3 contains 18 residues. CDR1 SGDLS and CDR2 YYNGEE come from the germline V gene. J was trimmed by 2 bases and V by 4 bases; bases with no gene match: 14. The CDR3 coding sequence is TGTGCCAGCAGCACCACCCCGGGGACAGGGTTCTTCACAGATACGCAGTATTTT. It specifies CASSTTPGTGFFTDTQYF.

V is TRBV28 and J is TRBJ1-2; unclear D gene. V was trimmed by 7 bases and J by 6 bases, leaving 18 bases between them. Germline V gives CDR1 MDHEN, CDR2 SYDVKM. The CDR3 totals 14 residues. The CDR3 coding sequence is TGTGCCAGCAATTATGAGGCGGGTCTACATGGCTACACCTTC. It specifies CASNYEAGLHGYTF.

The chain carries TRBV28 and TRBJ2-5, with D hard to call. The CDR3 is 14 amino acids. V was cut by 7 bases and J by 3 bases, with 15 bases left in between. CDR1 and CDR2 from the germline V gene are MDHEN and SYDVKM. The CDR3 spells CASTPHPREETQYF. In DNA form, the CDR3 reads TGTGCCAGCACCCCCCACCCGAGAGAAGAGACCCAGTACTTC.

This clone was recorded a few times. The chain recombines TRBV28 with TRBJ2-7; D ambiguous. The CDR3 sequence is 14 residues long. V was pared by 3 bases and J by 2 bases, with 11 bases between. Germline-derived CDR1 and CDR2 are MDHEN and SYDVKM. The CDR3 DNA reads TGTGCCAGCAGTTTTCCCCCCGCCACCTACGAGCAGTACTTC. Translated, it gives CASSFPPATYEQYF.

This clone was seen only a few times. The chain combines TRBV28 with TRBJ2-1, with 13 bases lining up with TRBD2. The length of the CDR3 is 15 residues. With 6 bases clipped from V and 5 bases from J, the junction kept 4 bases outside the gene matches. Germline V lookup: CDR1 MDHEN, CDR2 SYDVKM. CDR3 residues: CASSLLAGGNNEQFF. CDR3 nucleotide sequence: TGTGCCAGCAGCCTACTAGCGGGAGGGAACAATGAGCAGTTCTTC.

In this sample, this clone turned up a few times. The DNA of the CDR3 is TGTGCCAGCAGTTACTCGAGGAGGGGGACTGAAGCTTTCTTT. It specifies CASSYSRRGTEAFF. The J gene is TRBJ1-1, the V gene TRBV6-8; weak D call: TRBD1 (6 bases). Trimming took 0 bases from V and 5 from J, leaving 10 bases between them. In germline, CDR1 is MNHGY, CDR2 SAAAGT. The CDR3 has 14 amino acids.

V gene TRBV9 combines with J gene TRBJ2-3, with unresolved D. The V gene's germline CDR1 is SGDLS and CDR2 YYNGEE. CDR3 length: 13 amino acids. The ends were cut back, 3 bases at V and 0 bases at J, with 5 bases in the middle. CDR3 nucleotide sequence: TGTGCCAGCAGCGGCTACAGCACAGATACGCAGTATTTT. Protein product: CASSGYSTDTQYF.

This chain links TRBV15 with TRBJ1-2, with TRBD1 identical over 7 bases. The CDR3 is 15 amino acids. With 1 base clipped from V and 8 bases from J, the junction kept 10 bases outside the gene matches. Germline loops: CDR1 LNHNV, CDR2 YYDKDF (reference sequence). The chain's CDR3 is CATSRAFDRDEGYTF. The CDR3 DNA follows: TGTGCCACCAGCAGAGCTTTCGACAGGGATGAAGGCTACACCTTC.

This clone occurred a few times. The chain uses TRBV11-3 and TRBJ1-5; TRBD1 is a possible D gene (5 bases). Per germline, CDR1 SGHNT and CDR2 YENEEA. Trimming cost V 0 bases and J 7 bases, with 13 bases left between them. This CDR3 has 15 residues. CDR3 bases: TGTGCCAGCAGCTTAGACGTGGGGGGAGCACAGCCCCAGCATTTT. Protein sequence: CASSLDVGGAQPQHF.

The chain combines TRBV6-7 with TRBJ2-7; perhaps TRBD1 as D (6 bases). TRBV6-7 is an ORF; its function is uncertain. The CDR3 is 11 amino acids. V dropped 8 bases and J dropped 4 bases, with 9 bases sitting between them. The DNA of the CDR3 is TGTGCCAGCCCAGGGGAATACGAGCAGTACTTC. This translates into CASPGEYEQYF.

This chain joins TRBV19 and TRBJ1-5, with a possible D match to TRBD1 (5 bases). CDR3 length: 15 amino acids. Trimming cost V 3 bases and J 4 bases, with 13 bases left between them. CDR1 is LNHDA, CDR2 SQIVND, per germline (reference sequence). The CDR3 reads CASSIWSGGNQPQHF. The CDR3 nucleotides read TGTGCCAGTAGTATTTGGAGTGGGGGAAATCAGCCCCAGCATTTT.

This chain uses TRBV19 with TRBJ2-1; 7 bases are a match to TRBD2. The CDR3 loop spans 15 amino acids. The V gene's germline CDR1 is LNHDA and CDR2 SQIVND (reference sequence). J lost 5 bases, V lost 6 bases, and 10 bases had no gene match. The CDR3: CASRRAGGSNNEQFF. As DNA, the CDR3 is TGTGCCAGTAGGAGGGCGGGCGGGAGTAACAATGAGCAGTTCTTC.

The J gene is TRBJ2-3, the V gene TRBV5-1, with TRBD2 identical over 11 bases. The CDR3 consists of 14 residues. Germline lookup yields CDR1 SGHRS and CDR2 YFSETQ. The junction had 1 base not matched to a gene; V was cut back by 2 bases and J by 5 bases. CDR3: CASSFGLAGDTQYF. The CDR3 DNA reads as TGCGCCAGCAGCTTTGGACTAGCGGGAGATACGCAGTATTTT.